The TCR beta chain described here comes from a study of regulatory T cells in long-lasting Graves disease. Findings and limits, study-wide: Newly diagnosed disease favored TRBV20-1 and TRBJ2-1 over persistent disease. Whereas new patients shared 966 public clonotypes, persistent patients shared more, at about 2,700.

About this clonotype itself: The antigen remains unidentified.

Time point indicated: persistent/refractory GD, antithyroid drugs over 5 years with positive TRAb. The TCR library was made from RNA that had been extracted from PBMCs in TRIzol. Through Arm-PCR of CDR3 regions and iRepertoire HTBI primers, TCR beta libraries were built. TCRdb analysed the multiplex PCR reads with MiXCR anew, one entry per CDR3 protein. This table holds roughly 360,000 distinct CDR3 sequences, roughly 20% found once. The CDR3 length is 17 residues. The germline V gene encodes CDR1 SGHAT and CDR2 FQNNGV. With 1 base clipped from V and 7 bases from J, the junction kept 5 bases outside the gene matches.

The source is a woman between 35 and 50 years old with Graves disease. V usage is TRBV11-2 and J usage is TRBJ2-2; 14 bases align to TRBD2. The specimen was peripheral blood mononuclear cells (PBMCs), collected when the disease was refractory, from a patient treated with antithyroid drugs. CDR3 in amino acids: CASSLVGLAGVVGELFF. CDR3 in DNA: TGTGCCAGCAGCTTAGTGGGACTAGCGGGAGTGGTCGGGGAGCTGTTTTTT.